This T cell receptor (beta chain) comes out of a study of control samples from healthy donors and cancer patients (dated by TCRdb to 2020 to 2021). Regarding this clone: It has no known antigen specificity. No much larger clonotype is one base removed from it; base qualities were not supplied.

Preparation of the library involved the immunoSEQ multiplex PCR assay. Not all clones reach the TCRdb copy of this immuneACCESS table, which keeps in-frame sequences only. Checked studies attribute under half of the gap to unresolved V genes and leave the rest unexplained. The table for this sample lists about 410,000 clones; 90% of them were counted only once. The ten largest clones capture around 6.4% of the sample. Via the germline V gene, CDR1 is SGHDT and CDR2 YYEEEE. The CDR3 contains 14 residues, cysteine and phenylalanine counted. The entry retains the CDR3 DNA only, 42 bases that are in frame from base 1. V is reduced by 4 bases and J by 3 bases, leaving a spacing of 13 bases between them.

The TCR comes from a middle-aged man with head and neck cancer. The sequenced material came from PBMCs. The rearrangement combines TRBV5-6 with TRBJ1-1, with the D segment identity uncertain. The CDR3 here reads CASSLGGPYTEAFF. The nucleotide sequence is TGTGCCAGCAGCCTGGGTGGGCCCTACACTGAAGCTTTCTTT.